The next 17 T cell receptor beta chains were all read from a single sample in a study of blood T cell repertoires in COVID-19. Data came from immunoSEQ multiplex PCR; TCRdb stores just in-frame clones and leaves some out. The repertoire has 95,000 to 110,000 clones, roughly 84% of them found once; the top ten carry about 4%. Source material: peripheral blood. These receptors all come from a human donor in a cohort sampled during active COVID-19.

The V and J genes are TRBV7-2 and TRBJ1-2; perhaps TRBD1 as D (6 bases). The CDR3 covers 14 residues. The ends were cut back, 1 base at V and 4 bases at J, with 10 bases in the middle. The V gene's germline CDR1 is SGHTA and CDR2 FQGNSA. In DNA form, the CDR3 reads TGTGCCAGCAGCTTAGATTCAGGGGTCTATGGCTACACCTTC. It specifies CASSLDSGVYGYTF.

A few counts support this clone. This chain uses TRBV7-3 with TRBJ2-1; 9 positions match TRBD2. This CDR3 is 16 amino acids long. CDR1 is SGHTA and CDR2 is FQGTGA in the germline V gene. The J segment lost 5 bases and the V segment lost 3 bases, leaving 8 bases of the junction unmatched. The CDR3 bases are TGTGCCAGCAGCTTCTCGGCGGGAGGGCCCCACAATGAGCAGTTCTTC. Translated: CASSFSAGGPHNEQFF.

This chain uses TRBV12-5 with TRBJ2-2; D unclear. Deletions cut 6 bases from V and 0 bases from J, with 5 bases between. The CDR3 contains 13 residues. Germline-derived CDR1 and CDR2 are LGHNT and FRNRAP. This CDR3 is CASGRSNTGELFF. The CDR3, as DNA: TGTGCTAGTGGCAGGTCGAACACCGGGGAGCTGTTTTTT.

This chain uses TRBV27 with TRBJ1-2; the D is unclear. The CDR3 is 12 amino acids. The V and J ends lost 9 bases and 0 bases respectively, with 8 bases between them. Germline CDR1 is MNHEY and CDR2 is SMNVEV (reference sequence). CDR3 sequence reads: CASKTTNYGYTF. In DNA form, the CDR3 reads TGTGCCAGTAAGACAACTAACTATGGCTACACCTTC.

Here the CDR3 DNA reads TGTGCCAGCAGCCTGCTAGCGGGAGGGCTCGTTGAGCAGTTCTTC. This sequence encodes CASSLLAGGLVEQFF. The chain combines TRBV3-1 (or the pseudogene TRBV3-2) with TRBJ2-1, with TRBD2 matching over 12 bases. CDR1 LGHDT and CDR2 YNNKEL come from the germline V gene (reference sequence). The ends lost 4 bases at V and 9 bases at J; junction bases unmatched: 7. The CDR3 spans 15 residues.

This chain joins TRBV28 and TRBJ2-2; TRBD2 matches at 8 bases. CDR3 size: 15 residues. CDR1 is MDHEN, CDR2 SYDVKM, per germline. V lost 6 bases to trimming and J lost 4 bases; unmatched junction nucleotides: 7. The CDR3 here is CASSPAGGITGELFF. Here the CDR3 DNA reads TGTGCCAGCAGCCCCGCGGGGGGAATCACCGGGGAGCTGTTTTTT.

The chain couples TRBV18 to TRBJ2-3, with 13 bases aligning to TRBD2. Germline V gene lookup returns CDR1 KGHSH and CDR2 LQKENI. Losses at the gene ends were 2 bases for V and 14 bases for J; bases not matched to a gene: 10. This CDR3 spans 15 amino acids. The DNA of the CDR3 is TGTGCCAGCTCACCAAATTTCGGGACTAGCGGGACGTGGTATTTT. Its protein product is CASSPNFGTSGTWYF. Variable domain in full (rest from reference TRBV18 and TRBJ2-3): NAGVMQNPRHLVRRRGQEARLRCSPMKGHSHVYWYRQLPEEGLKFMVYLQKENIIDESGMPKERFSAEFPKEGPSILRIQQVVRGDSAAYFCASSPNFGTSGTWYFGPGTRLTVL.

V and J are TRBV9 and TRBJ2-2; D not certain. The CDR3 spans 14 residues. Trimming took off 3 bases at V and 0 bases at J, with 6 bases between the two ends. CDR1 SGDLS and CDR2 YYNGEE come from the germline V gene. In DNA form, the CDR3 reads TGTGCCAGCAGCGGCGGAGCGAACACCGGGGAGCTGTTTTTT. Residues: CASSGGANTGELFF.

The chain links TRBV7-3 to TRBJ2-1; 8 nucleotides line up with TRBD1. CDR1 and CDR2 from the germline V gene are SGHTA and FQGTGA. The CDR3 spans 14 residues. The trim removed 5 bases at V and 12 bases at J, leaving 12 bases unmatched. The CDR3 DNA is TGTGCCAGCAGCGCCCCCGGGACAGGTGTTGGGCAGTTCTTC. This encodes CASSAPGTGVGQFF.

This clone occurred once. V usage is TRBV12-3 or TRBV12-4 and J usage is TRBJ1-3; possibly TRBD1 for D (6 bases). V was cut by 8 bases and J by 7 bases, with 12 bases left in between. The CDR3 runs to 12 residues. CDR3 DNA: TGTGCCAGCCGGCGGGGGCTGAACACCATATATTTT. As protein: CASRRGLNTIYF.

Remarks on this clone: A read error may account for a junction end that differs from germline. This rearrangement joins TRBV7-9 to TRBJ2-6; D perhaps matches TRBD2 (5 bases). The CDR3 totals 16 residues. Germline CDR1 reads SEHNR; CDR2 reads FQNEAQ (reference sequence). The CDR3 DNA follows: TGTGCCAGCAGCGTAGCTGGGAGCTCTGGGGCCAACGTCCTGACTTTC. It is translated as CASSVAGSSGANVLTF.

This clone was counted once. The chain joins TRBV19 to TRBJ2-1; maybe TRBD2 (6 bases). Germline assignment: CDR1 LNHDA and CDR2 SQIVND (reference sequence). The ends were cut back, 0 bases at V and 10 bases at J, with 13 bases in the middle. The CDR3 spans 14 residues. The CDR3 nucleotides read TGTGCCAGTAGTATAGAGGGGGGTCTTGGGGAGCAGTTCTTC. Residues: CASSIEGGLGEQFF.

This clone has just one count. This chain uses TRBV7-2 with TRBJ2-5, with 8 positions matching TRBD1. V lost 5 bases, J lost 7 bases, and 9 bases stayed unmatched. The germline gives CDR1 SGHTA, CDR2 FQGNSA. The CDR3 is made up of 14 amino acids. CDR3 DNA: TGTGCCAGCAGCCCCCCCGGACAGGGTAGGACCCAGTACTTC. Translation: CASSPPGQGRTQYF.

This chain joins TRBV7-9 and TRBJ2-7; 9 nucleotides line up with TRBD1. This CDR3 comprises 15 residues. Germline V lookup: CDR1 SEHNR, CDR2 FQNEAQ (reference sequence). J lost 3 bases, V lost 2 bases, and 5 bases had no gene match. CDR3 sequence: CASSLTGQGNYEQYF. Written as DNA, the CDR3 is TGTGCCAGCAGCTTAACAGGACAGGGGAACTACGAGCAGTACTTC.

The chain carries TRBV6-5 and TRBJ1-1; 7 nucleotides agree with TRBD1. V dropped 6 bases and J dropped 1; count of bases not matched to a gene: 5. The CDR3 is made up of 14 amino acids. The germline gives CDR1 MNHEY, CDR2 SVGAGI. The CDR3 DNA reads TGTGCCAGCAGAACAGGGGCAGGGAACACTGAAGCTTTCTTT. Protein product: CASRTGAGNTEAFF.

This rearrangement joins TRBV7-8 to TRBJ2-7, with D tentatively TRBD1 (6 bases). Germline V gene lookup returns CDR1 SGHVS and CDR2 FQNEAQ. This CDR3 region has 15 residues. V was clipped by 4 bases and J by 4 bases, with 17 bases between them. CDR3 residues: CASSSVGGENYEQYF. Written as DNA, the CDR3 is TGTGCCAGCAGCTCAGTAGGGGGAGAAAATTACGAGCAGTACTTC.

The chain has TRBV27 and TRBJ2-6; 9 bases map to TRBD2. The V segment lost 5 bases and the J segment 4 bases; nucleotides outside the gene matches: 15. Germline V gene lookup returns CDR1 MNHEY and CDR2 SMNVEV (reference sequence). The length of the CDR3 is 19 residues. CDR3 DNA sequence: TGTGCCAGCAGTAAAACGATAGCGGGAGCGCGTGCGGGGGCCAACGTCCTGACTTTC. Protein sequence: CASSKTIAGARAGANVLTF.